The clone carrying this T cell receptor (beta chain) was found once. Clones were read by immunoSEQ multiplex PCR, and TCRdb kept only the in-frame ones, dropping some. This repertoire shows fewer than 350,000 clones, more than 75% found once; its top ten account for roughly 2.1%. The sample comes from a study of blood T cell repertoires in COVID-19. Study summary: The analysed material was cDNA or gDNA that came from T cells, B-cell-depleted T cells, or PBMCs.

Trimming removed 4 bases at V and 5 bases at J, with 12 bases between. Germline assignment: CDR1 SGHRS and CDR2 YFSETQ. This CDR3 region has 13 residues. V usage is TRBV5-1 and J usage is TRBJ1-1, with D unresolved. The receptor was isolated from a woman aged 25 to 39 who had recovered from COVID-19. The sequencing input was peripheral blood. The DNA for the CDR3 is TGCGCCAGCAGCGGGGAGCGGGGTACTGAAGCTTTCTTT. This translates into CASSGERGTEAFF. The complete variable domain, with remaining parts taken from reference TRBV5-1 and TRBJ1-1, reads KAGVTQTPRYLIKTRGQQVTLSCSPISGHRSVSWYQQTPGQGLQFLFEYFSETQRNKGNFPGRFSGRQFSNSRSEMNVSTLELGDSALYLCASSGERGTEAFFGQGTRLTVV.